This T cell receptor beta chain was captured in a study of blood T cell repertoires in COVID-19. Study-level information: Acute-phase and convalescent COVID-19 samples originated in the United States, Italy and Spain. PBMCs, B-cell-depleted T cells, or T cells provided the cDNA or gDNA that made up the material.

CDR3 length: 16 amino acids. CDR1 and CDR2 (germline): MNHNY, SVGAGI (reference sequence). J was trimmed by 2 bases and V by 4 bases; bases with no gene match: 7. How the authors handled the data: Amplification with reference gene primers provided the estimates of nucleated cell counts. Data came from immunoSEQ multiplex PCR; TCRdb stores just in-frame clones and leaves some out. V and J calls and clone size are those listed in that table; D and trimming were worked out from the DNA. Among 250,000 to 300,000 clones, just under 90% were seen once, and the ten largest hold roughly 6.1%. The gene calls are TRBV6-6 and TRBJ2-5; TRBD1 aligns across 10 bases. Sequences were obtained from peripheral blood. The TCR was taken from a woman between 45 and 65 years old with COVID-19, enrolled during active disease. The CDR3 loop is CASSSGTGVRQETQYF. Written as DNA, the CDR3 is TGTGCCAGCAGTTCCGGGACAGGGGTCCGACAAGAGACCCAGTACTTC.